This T cell receptor (beta chain) was identified in a study of CD8 T cells in Susac syndrome. The RNA input was roughly 0.45 to 1 ug, and it was reverse transcribed with random hexamers. An immunoSEQ multiplex PCR generated amplified TCR beta CDR3 products spanning 54 Vbeta and 13 Jbeta. TCRdb re-derived calls from the immunoSEQ multiplex PCR reads in MiXCR, one entry per CDR3 protein. Here the sample spans about 430,000 distinct CDR3 sequences, more than 70% being singletons. This clonotype was detected once. The V gene end was trimmed by 5 bases and the J gene end by 7 bases; junction bases not matched to a gene: 5. From germline, CDR1 is MNHEY and CDR2 SMNVEV (reference sequence). The CDR3 has 14 amino acids. Sequencing of TCR beta was undertaken in CD8+ and CD4+ T cells derived from blood.

The specimen sequenced was CD8+ T cells from PBMCs. The chain recombines TRBV27 with TRBJ2-3; 11 bases line up with TRBD2. The receptor's source is a human donor with multiple sclerosis. CDR3 coding DNA: TGTGCCAGCAGTCTAGCGGGGGGCCTTAATACGCAGTATTTT. Translated: CASSLAGGLNTQYF.